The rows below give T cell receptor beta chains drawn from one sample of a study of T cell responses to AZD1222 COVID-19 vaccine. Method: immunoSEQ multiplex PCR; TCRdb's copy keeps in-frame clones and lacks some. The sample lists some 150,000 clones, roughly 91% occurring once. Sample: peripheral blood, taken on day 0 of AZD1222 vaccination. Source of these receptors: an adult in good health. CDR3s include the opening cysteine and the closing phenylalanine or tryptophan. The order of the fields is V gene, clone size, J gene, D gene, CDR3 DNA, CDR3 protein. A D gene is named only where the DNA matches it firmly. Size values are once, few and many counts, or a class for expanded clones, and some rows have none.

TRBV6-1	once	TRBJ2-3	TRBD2	TGTGCCAGCAGTGGGGGACTAGCCTATAACACAGATACGCAGTATTTT	CASSGGLAYNTDTQYF
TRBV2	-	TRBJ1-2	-	TGTGCCAGCTCCCGGGACAACAACTATGGCTACACCTTC	CASSRDNNYGYTF
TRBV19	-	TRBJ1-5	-	TGTGCCAGTAGTAACGGACAAACTTTGAGCAATCAGCCCCAGCATTTT	CASSNGQTLSNQPQHF
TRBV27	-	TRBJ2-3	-	TGTGCCAGCAGTTTACCCGGACAGCCGAAGGATACGCAGTATTTT	CASSLPGQPKDTQYF
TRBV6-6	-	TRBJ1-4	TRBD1	TGTGCCAGCAGAGATCCCGGGACAGGGGATAGGGAAAAACTGTTTTTT	CASRDPGTGDREKLFF
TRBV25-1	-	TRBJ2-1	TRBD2	TGTGCCAGCAGTGTAGCCCTTCTAGCGGGTACCTACAATGAGCAGTTCTTC	CASSVALLAGTYNEQFF
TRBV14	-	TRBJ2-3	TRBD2	TGTGCCAGCAGCCAAGTTAGCGGGAGGAGAGATACGCAGTATTTT	CASSQVSGRRDTQYF
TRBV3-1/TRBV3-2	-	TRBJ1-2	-	TGTGCCAGCAGCCAAGGAGCCCAGGGTTACGGCTACACCTTC	CASSQGAQGYGYTF
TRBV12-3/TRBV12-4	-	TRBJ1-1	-	TGTGCCAGCAGTCGCAGCGGGGCCGGTGAAGCTTTCTTT	CASSRSGAGEAFF
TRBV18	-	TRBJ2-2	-	TGTGCCAGCTCAACAACCGGGGAGCTGTTTTTT	CASSTTGELFF
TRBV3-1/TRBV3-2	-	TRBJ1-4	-	TGTGCCAGCAGCTCCCCCCGCCAGGGCAATGAAAAACTGTTTTTT	CASSSPRQGNEKLFF
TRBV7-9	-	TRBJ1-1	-	TGTGCCAGCAAATTAAACGTTCCGACGGCTGAAGCTTTCTTT	CASKLNVPTAEAFF
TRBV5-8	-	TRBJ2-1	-	TGTGCCAGCAGCTTGGCGGTGCCTTCCTATGAGCAGTTCTTC	CASSLAVPSYEQFF
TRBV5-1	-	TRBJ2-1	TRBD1	TGCGCCAGCAGCGCGACCGACAGGGCCTACAATGAGCAGTTCTTC	CASSATDRAYNEQFF
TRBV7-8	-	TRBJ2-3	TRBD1	TGTGCCAGCAGTACCTCCCCGGGACAGGGGGCCCCAGATACGCAGTATTTT	CASSTSPGQGAPDTQYF
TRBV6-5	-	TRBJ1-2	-	TGTGCCAGCACCTCTAGGGGGGAAAACTATGGCTACACCTTC	CASTSRGENYGYTF
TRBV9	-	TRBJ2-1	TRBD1	TGTGCCAGCAGCGTCGACGGGACAGGGTACAATGAGCAGTTCTTC	CASSVDGTGYNEQFF
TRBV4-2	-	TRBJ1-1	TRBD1	TGTGCCAGCAGCCAGGACAGACAGGGGAGTGGCACTGAAGCTTTCTTT	CASSQDRQGSGTEAFF
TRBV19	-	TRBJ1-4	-	TGTGCCAGTAAAGCCTTGACGGGGACTAATGAAAAACTGTTTTTT	CASKALTGTNEKLFF
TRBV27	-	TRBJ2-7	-	TGTGCCAGCAGTTTCACAGGCTCCTACGAGCAGTACTTC	CASSFTGSYEQYF
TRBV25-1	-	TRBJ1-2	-	TGTGCCAGCAGTGTTCCTAGTGGCTACACCTTC	CASSVPSGYTF
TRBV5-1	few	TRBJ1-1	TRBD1	TGCGCCAGCAGCTACGGACAGGGCACTGAAGCTTTCTTT	CASSYGQGTEAFF
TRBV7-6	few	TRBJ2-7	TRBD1	TGTGCCAGCAGCTTTCGACAGGGGGTCTCCTACGAGCAGTACTTC	CASSFRQGVSYEQYF
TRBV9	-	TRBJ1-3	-	TGTGCCAGCAGCCTAGAGGGGTCCCGTCTAGGAAACACCATATATTTT	CASSLEGSRLGNTIYF